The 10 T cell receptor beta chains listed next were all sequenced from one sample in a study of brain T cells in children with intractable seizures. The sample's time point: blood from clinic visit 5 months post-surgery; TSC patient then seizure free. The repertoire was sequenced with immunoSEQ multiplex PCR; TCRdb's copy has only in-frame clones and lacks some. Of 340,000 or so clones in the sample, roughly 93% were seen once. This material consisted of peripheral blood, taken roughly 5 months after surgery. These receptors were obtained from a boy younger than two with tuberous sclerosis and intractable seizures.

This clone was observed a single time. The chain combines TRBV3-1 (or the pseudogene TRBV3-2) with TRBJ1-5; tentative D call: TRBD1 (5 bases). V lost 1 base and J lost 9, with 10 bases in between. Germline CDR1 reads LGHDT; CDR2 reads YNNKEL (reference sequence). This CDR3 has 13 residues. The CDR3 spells CASSQGQGGPQHF. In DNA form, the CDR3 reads TGTGCCAGCAGCCAAGGGCAGGGCGGGCCCCAGCATTTT.

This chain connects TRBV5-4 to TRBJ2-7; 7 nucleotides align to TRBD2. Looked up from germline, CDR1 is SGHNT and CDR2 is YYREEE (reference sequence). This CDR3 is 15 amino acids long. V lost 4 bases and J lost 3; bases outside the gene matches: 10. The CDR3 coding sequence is TGTGCCAGCAGCGATCCGGGACTAACGTACTACGAGCAGTACTTC. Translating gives CASSDPGLTYYEQYF.

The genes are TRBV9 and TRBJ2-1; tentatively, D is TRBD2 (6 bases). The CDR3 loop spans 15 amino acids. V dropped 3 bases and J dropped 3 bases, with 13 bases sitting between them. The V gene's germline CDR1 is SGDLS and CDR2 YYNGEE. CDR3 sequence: CASSETSTNYNEQFF. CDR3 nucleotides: TGTGCCAGCAGCGAAACTAGCACCAACTACAATGAGCAGTTCTTC.

CDR3 in amino acids: CASSLRTSYEQYF. Written as DNA, the CDR3 is TGTGCCAGCAGCTTAAGGACTTCCTACGAGCAGTACTTC. V and J are TRBV5-8 and TRBJ2-7, with D possibly matching TRBD2 (5 bases). The CDR3 runs 13 residues. Germline assignment: CDR1 SGHTS and CDR2 YDEGEE. The ends were cut back, 2 bases at V and 1 base at J, with 7 bases in the middle.

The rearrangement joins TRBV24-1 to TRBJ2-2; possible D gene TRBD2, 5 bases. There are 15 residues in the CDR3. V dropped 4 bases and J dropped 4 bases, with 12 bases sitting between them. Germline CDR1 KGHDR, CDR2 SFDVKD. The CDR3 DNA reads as TGTGCCACCAGTGACCCAACTAGGAGCACCGGGGAGCTGTTTTTT. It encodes CATSDPTRSTGELFF.

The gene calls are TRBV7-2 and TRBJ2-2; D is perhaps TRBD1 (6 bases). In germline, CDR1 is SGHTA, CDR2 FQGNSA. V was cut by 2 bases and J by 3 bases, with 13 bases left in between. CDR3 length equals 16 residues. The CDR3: CASSLNREQDTGELFF. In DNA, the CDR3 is TGTGCCAGCAGCTTAAACAGGGAACAGGACACCGGGGAGCTGTTTTTT.

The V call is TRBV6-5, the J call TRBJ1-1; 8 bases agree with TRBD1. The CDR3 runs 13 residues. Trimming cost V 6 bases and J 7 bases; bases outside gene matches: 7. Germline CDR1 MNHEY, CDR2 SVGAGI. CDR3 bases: TGTGCCAGCAGCTCGGACAGGGCGTATGAAGCTTTCTTT. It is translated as CASSSDRAYEAFF.

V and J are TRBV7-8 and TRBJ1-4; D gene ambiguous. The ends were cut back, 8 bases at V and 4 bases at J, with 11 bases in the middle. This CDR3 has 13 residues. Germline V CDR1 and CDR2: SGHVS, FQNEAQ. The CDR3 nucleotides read TGTGCCAGCCAGGCTCAAAATAATGAAAAACTGTTTTTT. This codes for CASQAQNNEKLFF.

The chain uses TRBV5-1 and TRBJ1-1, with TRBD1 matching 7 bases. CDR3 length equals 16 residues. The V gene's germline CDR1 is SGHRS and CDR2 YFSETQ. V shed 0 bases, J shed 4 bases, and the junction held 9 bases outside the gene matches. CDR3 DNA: TGCGCCAGCAGCTTGGCCCCACAGGGGAGGACCACTGAAGCTTTCTTT. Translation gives CASSLAPQGRTTEAFF.

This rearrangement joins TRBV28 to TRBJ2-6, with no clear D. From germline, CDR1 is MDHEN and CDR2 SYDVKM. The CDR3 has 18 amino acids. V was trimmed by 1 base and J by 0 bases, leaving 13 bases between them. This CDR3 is CASSLSPGPISGANVLTF. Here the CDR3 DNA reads TGTGCCAGCAGTTTATCCCCAGGTCCGATCTCTGGGGCCAACGTCCTGACTTTC.